The table lists the clone carrying this T cell receptor beta chain with many counts. Its antigen is not identified. This entry is derived from a study of CD8 T cells in ankylosing spondylitis. General study points: A TCR beta motif of eight highly homologous variants appeared characteristic of ankylosing spondylitis blood. Within matched ankylosing spondylitis synovial fluid, disease-linked clones were reportedly significantly enriched.

This CDR3 has 15 residues. The trim removed 6 bases at V and 3 bases at J, leaving 6 bases unmatched. Looked up from germline, CDR1 is MNHEY and CDR2 is SVGAGI. TCRdb used MiXCR to reprocess the 5' RACE reads, holding one entry per CDR3 protein. This table has about 540,000 distinct CDR3 sequences, about an eighth appearing once. Input material: blood, either unsorted or a sorted T cell fraction (not recorded which). The chain has TRBV6-5 and TRBJ2-1, with TRBD2 identical over 9 bases. This receptor was taken from a male donor with ankylosing spondylitis. The CDR3 coding sequence is TGTGCCAGCAGGTTAGCGGGAGCTCGCTACAATGAGCAGTTCTTC. It specifies CASRLAGARYNEQFF.